The TCR beta chain described here comes from a study of sequential checkpoint blockade in melanoma. Clones were sequenced by immunoSEQ multiplex PCR, and TCRdb holds only the in-frame ones, with some missing. The data contain more than 9,000 clones, roughly four fifths of them singletons. The treatment: randomized to nivolumab then ipilimumab (arm A) or the reverse (arm B). Germline loops: CDR1 MNHEY, CDR2 SMNVEV (reference sequence). The CDR3 contains 13 residues. The starting material was CD8+ T cells sorted from blood (inferred from file names), obtained from a patient given nivolumab and ipilimumab in sequence. This clonotype was sampled from a human donor with melanoma. The V and J genes are TRBV27 and TRBJ2-5; 8 nucleotides agree with TRBD1. The J call could be wrong; TRBJ2-7 is a better fit for the DNA end. CDR3 residues: CASSPGQEYEQYF. CDR3 in DNA: TGTGCCAGCAGTCCGGGACAGGAGTACGAGCAGTACTTC.